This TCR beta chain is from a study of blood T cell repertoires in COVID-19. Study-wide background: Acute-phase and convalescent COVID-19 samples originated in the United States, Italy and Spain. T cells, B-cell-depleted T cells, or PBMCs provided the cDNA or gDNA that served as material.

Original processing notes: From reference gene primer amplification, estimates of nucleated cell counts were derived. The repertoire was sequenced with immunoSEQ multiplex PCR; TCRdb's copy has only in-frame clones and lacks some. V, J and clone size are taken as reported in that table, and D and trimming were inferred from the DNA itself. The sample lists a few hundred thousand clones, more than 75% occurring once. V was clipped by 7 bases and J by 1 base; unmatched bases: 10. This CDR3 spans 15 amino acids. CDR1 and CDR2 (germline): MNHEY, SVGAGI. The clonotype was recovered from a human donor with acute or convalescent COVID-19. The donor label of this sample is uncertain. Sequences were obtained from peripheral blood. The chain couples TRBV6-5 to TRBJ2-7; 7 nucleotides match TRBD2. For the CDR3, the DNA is TGTGCCAGCAATCTCCGGCTGGGGGGGTCCTACGAGCAGTACTTC. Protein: CASNLRLGGSYEQYF.